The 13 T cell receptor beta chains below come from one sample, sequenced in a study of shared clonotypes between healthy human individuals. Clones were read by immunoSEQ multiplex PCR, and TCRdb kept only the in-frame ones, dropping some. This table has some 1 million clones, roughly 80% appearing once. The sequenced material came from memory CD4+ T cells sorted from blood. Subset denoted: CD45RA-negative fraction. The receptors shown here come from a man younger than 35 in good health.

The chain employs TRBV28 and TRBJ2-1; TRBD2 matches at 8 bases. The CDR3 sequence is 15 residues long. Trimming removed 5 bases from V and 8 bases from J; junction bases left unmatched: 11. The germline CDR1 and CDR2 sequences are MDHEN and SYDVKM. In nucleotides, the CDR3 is TGTGCCAGCAGTCCCCCCGGGACTAGTATCTATGAGCAGTTCTTC. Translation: CASSPPGTSIYEQFF.

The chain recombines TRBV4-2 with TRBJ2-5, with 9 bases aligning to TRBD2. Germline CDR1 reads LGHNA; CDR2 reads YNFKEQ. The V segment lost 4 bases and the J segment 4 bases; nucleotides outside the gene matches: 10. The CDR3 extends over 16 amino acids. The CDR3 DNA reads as TGTGCCAGCAGCCTATCGGGCGGGGGGGCCTCAGAGACCCAGTACTTC. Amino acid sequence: CASSLSGGGASETQYF.

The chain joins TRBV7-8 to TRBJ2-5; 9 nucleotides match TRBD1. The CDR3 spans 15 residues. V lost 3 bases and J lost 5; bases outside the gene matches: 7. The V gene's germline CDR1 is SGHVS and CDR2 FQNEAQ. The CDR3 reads CASSLSTGGGETQYF. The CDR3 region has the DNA TGTGCCAGCAGCTTGTCGACAGGGGGTGGGGAGACCCAGTACTTC.

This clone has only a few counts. For the CDR3, the DNA is TGTGCCAGCACCAGCCTCTTTGGCTTGGACAGGGAGGAGTGGGGCACTGAAGCTTTCTTT. Its translation is CASTSLFGLDREEWGTEAFF. V gene TRBV28 combines with J gene TRBJ1-1, with 8 positions matching TRBD1. The CDR3 sequence is 20 residues long. The germline gives CDR1 MDHEN, CDR2 SYDVKM. The V and J ends lost 7 bases and 4 bases, in that order; junction bases with no gene match: 26.

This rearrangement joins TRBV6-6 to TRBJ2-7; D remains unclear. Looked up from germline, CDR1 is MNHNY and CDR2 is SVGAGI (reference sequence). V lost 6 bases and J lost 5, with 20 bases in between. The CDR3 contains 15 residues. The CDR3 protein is CASSPNPGSRDEQYF. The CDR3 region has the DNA TGTGCCAGCAGCCCGAACCCAGGAAGCCGTGACGAGCAGTACTTC.

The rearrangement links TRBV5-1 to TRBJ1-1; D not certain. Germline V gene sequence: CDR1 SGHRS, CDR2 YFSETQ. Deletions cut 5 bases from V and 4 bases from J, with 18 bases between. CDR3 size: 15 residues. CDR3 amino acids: CASRYANTGGTEAFF. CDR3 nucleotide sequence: TGCGCCAGCAGATATGCGAATACTGGAGGCACTGAAGCTTTCTTT.

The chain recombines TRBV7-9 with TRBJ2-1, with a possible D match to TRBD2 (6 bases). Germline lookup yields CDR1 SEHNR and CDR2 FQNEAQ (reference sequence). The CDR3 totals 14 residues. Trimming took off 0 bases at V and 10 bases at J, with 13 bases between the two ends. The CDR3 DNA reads TGTGCCAGCAGCTTAGCGCTTACGGGGGACGAGCAGTTCTTC. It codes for CASSLALTGDEQFF.

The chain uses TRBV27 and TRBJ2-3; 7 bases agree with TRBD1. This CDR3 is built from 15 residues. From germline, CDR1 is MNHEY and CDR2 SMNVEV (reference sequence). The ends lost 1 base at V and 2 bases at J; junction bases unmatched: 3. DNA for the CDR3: TGTGCCAGCAGTTTATACAGGGGCCCCACAGATACGCAGTATTTT. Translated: CASSLYRGPTDTQYF.

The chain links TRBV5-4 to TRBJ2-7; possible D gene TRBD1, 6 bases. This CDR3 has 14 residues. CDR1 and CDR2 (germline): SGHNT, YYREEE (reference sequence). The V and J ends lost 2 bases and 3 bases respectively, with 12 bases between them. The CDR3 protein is CASSLQGVGYEQYF. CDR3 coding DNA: TGTGCCAGCAGCTTACAGGGTGTGGGCTACGAGCAGTACTTC.

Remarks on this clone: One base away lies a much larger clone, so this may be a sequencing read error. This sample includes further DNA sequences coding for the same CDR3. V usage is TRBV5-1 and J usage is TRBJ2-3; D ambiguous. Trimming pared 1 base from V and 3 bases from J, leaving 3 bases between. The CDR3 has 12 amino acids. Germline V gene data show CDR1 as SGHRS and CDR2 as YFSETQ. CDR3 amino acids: CASSLNTDTQYF. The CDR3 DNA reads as TGCGCCAGCAGCTTGAATACAGATACGCAGTATTTT.

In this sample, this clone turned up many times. The CDR3 DNA is TGTGCCAGCAGCTTAGGAGAGCAGGGGTGGATGTGGACCTACGAGCAGTACTTC. Encoded protein: CASSLGEQGWMWTYEQYF. The chain recombines TRBV7-9 with TRBJ2-7; tentative D call: TRBD1 (6 bases). Germline V gene sequence: CDR1 SEHNR, CDR2 FQNEAQ (reference sequence). This CDR3 spans 18 amino acids. V lost 1 base to trimming and J lost 2 bases, with 21 bases between them.

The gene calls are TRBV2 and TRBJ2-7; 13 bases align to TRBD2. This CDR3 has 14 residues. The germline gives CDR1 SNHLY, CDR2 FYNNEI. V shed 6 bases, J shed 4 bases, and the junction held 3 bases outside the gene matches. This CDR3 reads CASRGTSGAYEQYF. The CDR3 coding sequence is TGTGCCAGCAGAGGGACTAGCGGGGCGTACGAGCAGTACTTC.

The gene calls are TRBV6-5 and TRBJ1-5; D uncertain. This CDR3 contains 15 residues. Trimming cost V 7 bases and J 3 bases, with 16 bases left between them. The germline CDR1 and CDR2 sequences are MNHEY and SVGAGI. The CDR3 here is CASMAREFVNQPQHF. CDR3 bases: TGTGCCAGCATGGCTAGGGAGTTTGTCAATCAGCCCCAGCATTTT.